Described below is a single T cell receptor beta chain sequence and its context. Its matching antigen is unknown. This record comes from a study of T cell responses to AZD1222 COVID-19 vaccine. General observations from the study: Donors were largely white British and mainly female; clonal diversity was possibly underestimated. Every sample of the repertoires postdated the peak T cell response. Researchers report vaccine-associated CD4 TCRs spanning spike, with dominance at 160-218 and 743-854. Spike-specific TCR breadth and depth rose after two AZD1222 doses.

TCRdb's copy holds only in-frame clones and misses some; the assay was immunoSEQ multiplex PCR. The profile shows 75,000 to 95,000 clones, about 90% of them singletons. J lost 1 base, V lost 1 base, and 7 bases had no gene match. The CDR3 has 16 residues. Per the germline V gene, CDR1 is SGHAT and CDR2 is FQNNGV. The sample was peripheral blood, taken on day 0 of MenACWY control vaccination. The chain employs TRBV11-2 and TRBJ2-7; 7 positions agree with TRBD1. This receptor was taken from an adult in good health. CDR3 in amino acids: CASSLVRTGLSYEQYF. In nucleotides, the CDR3 is TGTGCCAGCAGCTTAGTGAGGACAGGTCTTTCCTACGAGCAGTACTTC.